A selection of T cell receptor beta chains follows, all from one sample in a study of response to subunit inactivated influenza vaccine. MiXCR was run by TCRdb on the RT-PCR reads, yielding one entry per CDR3 protein. Among just under 250,000 distinct CDR3 sequences, 12% were seen once, and the ten largest hold over 6.5%. Sequenced material: non-naive T cells sorted from PBMCs, taken around two weeks before vaccination. These receptors came from a man aged 50 to 60 who received an inactivated influenza vaccine. CDR3s include the opening cysteine and the closing phenylalanine or tryptophan. A D gene is named only where the DNA matches it firmly. Clone size appears in some rows only: once, few, many, or a class for an expanded clone.

-	TRBV28	TRBJ2-3	-	TGTGCCAGCAGCCGGCGCAGGGATAGCACAGATACGCAGTATTTT	CASSRRRDSTDTQYF
-	TRBV29-1	TRBJ2-1	TRBD2	TGCAGCGTCGGGACTAGCGGGAGGGCCCAGTTCTTC	CSVGTSGRAQFF
many	TRBV7-9	TRBJ2-1	-	TGTGCCAGCAGCGAAGGGACCAAGCAGTTCTTC	CASSEGTKQFF
-	TRBV10-3	TRBJ1-2	-	TGTGCCATCAGTGAGTCGGGGGGTAGCTATGGCTACACCTTC	CAISESGGSYGYTF
few	TRBV5-4	TRBJ2-3	-	TGTGCCAGCAGCTTGAAGGCGGGGAGCACAGATACGCAGTATTTT	CASSLKAGSTDTQYF
few	TRBV7-2	TRBJ2-2	-	TGTGCCAGCAGCCCCGGGTCTCGCACCGGGGAGCTGTTTTTT	CASSPGSRTGELFF
-	TRBV7-2	TRBJ1-6	TRBD1	TGTGCCAGCCGGACAGGACGAGTCTCACCCCTCCACTTT	CASRTGRVSPLHF
many	TRBV5-1	TRBJ2-3	-	TGCGCCAGCAGCTTATCAAGCGGAGCCTTCACAGATACGCAGTATTTT	CASSLSSGAFTDTQYF
-	TRBV5-1	TRBJ2-7	TRBD2	TGCGCCAGCAGCGTCCTAGCGGGGGGCGTCTACGAGCAGTACTTC	CASSVLAGGVYEQYF
many	TRBV12-3/TRBV12-4	TRBJ1-5	-	TGTGCCAGCCCCCGCAGGGAGGACAATCAGCCCCAGCATTTT	CASPRREDNQPQHF